The sequence of this T cell receptor (beta chain) was determined in a study of blood T cells in healthy people across ages. The CDR3 is 14 residues long. Trimming removed 7 bases at V and 0 bases at J, with 13 bases between. The V gene's germline CDR1 is DFQATT and CDR2 SNEGSKA (reference sequence). The second PCR ran roughly 7 to 11 cycles with a sample-barcoded 5' primer and J-beta primers. TCRdb redid the calling of the 5' RACE reads with MiXCR, one entry per CDR3 protein. The table lists 700,000 or so distinct CDR3 sequences, 22% of them singletons. In this sample, this clonotype turned up a few times.

The receptor comes from a man between 65 and 85 years old in good health. This sequence joins TRBV20-1 and TRBJ2-1; no clear D gene. Sample: blood. The CDR3 loop reads CSVPRSNSYNEQFF. In DNA form, the CDR3 reads TGCAGTGTTCCCCGGAGCAACTCCTACAATGAGCAGTTCTTC.